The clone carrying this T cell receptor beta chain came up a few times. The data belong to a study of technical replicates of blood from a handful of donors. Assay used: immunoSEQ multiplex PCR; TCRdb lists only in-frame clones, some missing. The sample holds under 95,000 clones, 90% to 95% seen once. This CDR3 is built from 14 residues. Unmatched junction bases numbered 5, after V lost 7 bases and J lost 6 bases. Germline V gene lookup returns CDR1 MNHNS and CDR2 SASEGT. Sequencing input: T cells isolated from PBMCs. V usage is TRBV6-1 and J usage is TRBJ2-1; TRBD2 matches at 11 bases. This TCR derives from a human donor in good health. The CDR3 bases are TGTGCCAGCACAAAACTAGCGGGGGTCAATGAGCAGTTCTTC. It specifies CASTKLAGVNEQFF.